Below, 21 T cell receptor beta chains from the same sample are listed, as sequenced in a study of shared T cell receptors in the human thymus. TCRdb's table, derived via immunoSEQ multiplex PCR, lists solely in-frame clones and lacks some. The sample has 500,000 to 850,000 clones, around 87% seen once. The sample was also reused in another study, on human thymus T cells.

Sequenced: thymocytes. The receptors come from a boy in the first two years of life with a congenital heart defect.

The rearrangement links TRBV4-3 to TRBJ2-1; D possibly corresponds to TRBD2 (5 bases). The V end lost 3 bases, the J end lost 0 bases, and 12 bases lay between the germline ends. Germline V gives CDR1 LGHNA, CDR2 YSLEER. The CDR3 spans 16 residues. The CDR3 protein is CASSHRQRPSYNEQFF. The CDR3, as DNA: TGCGCCAGCAGCCATCGGCAGCGGCCCTCCTACAATGAGCAGTTCTTC.

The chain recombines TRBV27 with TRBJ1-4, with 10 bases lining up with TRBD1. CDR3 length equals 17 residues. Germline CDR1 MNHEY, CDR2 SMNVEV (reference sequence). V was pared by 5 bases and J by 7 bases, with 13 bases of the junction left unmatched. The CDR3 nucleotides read TGTGCCAGCAGTCGGACCGGCCGGACAGGGGGATTTGAAAAACTGTTTTTT. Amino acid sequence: CASSRTGRTGGFEKLFF.

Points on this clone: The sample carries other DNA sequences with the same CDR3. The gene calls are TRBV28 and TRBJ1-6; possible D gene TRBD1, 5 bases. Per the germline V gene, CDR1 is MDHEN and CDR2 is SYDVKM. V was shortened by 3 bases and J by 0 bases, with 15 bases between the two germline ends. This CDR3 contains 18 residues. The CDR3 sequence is CASSLGPDGSSYNSPLHF. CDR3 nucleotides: TGTGCCAGCAGTTTGGGGCCAGACGGTAGCTCCTATAATTCACCCCTCCACTTT.

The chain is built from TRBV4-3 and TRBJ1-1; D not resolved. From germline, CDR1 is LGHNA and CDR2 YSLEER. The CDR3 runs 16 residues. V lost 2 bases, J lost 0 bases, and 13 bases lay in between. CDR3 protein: CASSQHNLQMNTEAFF. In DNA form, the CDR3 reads TGCGCCAGCAGCCAACATAATTTGCAGATGAACACTGAAGCTTTCTTT.

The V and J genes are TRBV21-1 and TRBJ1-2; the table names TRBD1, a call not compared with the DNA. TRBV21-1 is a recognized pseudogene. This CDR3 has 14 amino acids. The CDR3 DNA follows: TGTGCCAGCAGCAAAGGGGGGTCAGGGGGAGGCTACACCTTC. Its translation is CASSKGGSGGGYTF.

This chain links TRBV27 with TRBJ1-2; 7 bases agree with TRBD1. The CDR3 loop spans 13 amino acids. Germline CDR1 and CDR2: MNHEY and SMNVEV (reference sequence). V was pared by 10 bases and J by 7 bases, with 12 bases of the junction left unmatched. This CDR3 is CANTGQRHIGYTF. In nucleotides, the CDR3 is TGTGCCAACACGGGACAGCGACATATTGGCTACACCTTC.

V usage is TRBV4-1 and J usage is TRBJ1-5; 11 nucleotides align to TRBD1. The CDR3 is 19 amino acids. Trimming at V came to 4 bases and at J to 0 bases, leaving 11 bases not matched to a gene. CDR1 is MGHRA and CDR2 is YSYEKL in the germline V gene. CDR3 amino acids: CASSPVPGQGVYSNQPQHF. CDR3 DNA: TGCGCCAGCAGCCCAGTTCCGGGACAGGGGGTGTATAGCAATCAGCCCCAGCATTTT.

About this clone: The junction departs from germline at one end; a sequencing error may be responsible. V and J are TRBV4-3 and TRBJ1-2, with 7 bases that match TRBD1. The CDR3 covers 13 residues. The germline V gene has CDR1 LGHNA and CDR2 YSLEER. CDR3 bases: TGCGCCAGCAGCCAAGAGGACAGGAAGGACACCCACTTC. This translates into CASSQEDRKDTHF.

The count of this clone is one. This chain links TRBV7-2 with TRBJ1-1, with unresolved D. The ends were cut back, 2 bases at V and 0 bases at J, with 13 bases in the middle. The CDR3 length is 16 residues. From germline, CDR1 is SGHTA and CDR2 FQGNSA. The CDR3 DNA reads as TGTGCCAGCAGCTTACAAGAACACCCGATGAACACTGAAGCTTTCTTT. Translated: CASSLQEHPMNTEAFF.

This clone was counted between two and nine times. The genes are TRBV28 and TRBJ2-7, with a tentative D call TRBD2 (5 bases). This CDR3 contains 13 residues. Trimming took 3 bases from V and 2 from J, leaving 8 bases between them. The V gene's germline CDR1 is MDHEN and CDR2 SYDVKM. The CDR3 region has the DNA TGTGCCAGCAGTTTCGACTACCCCTACGAGCAGTACTTC. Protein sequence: CASSFDYPYEQYF.

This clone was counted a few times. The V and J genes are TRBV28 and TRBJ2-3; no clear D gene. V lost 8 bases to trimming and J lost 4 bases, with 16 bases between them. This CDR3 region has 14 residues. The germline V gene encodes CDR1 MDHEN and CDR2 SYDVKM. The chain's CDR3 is CASSPTASPDTQYF. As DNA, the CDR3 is TGTGCCAGCTCTCCAACGGCTAGTCCAGATACGCAGTATTTT.

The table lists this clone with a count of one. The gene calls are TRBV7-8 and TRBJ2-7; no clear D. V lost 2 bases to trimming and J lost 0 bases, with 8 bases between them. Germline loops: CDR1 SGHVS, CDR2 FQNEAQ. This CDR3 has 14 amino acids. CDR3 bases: TGTGCCAGCAGCTTACAACCGAGCTCCTACGAGCAGTACTTC. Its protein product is CASSLQPSSYEQYF.

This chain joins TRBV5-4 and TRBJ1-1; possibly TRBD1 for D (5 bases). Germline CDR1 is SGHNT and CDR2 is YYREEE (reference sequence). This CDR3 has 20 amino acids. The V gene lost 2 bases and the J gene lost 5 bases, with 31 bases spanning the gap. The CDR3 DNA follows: TGTGCCAGCAGCTTTGGGACTCAACCGAGTAGACAGCTACCATGGACTGAAGCTTTCTTT. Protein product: CASSFGTQPSRQLPWTEAFF.

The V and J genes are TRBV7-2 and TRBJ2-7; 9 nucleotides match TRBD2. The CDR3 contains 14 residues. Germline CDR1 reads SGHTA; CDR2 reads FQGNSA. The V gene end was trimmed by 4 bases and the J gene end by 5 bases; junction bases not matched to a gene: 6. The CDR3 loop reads CASSSSGRRHEQYF. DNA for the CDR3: TGTGCCAGCAGCTCCAGCGGGAGGCGCCACGAGCAGTACTTC.

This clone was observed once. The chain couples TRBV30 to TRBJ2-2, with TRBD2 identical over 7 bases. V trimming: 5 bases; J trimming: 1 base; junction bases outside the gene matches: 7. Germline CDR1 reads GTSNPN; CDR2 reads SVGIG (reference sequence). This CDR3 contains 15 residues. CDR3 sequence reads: CAWDTTSLNTGELFF. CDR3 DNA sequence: TGTGCCTGGGATACGACTAGCTTGAACACCGGGGAGCTGTTTTTT.

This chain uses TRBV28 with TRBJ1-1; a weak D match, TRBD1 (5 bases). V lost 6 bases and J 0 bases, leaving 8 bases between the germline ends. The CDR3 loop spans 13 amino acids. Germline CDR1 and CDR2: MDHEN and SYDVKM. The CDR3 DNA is TGTGCCAGCAGCGACAGTTTGAACACTGAAGCTTTCTTT. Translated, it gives CASSDSLNTEAFF.

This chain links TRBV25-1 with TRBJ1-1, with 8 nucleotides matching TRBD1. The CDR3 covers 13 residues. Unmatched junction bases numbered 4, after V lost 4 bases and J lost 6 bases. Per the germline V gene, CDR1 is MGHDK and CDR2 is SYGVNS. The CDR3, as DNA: TGTGCCAGCAGTGGAGACAGGGGAGCTGAAGCTTTCTTT. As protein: CASSGDRGAEAFF.

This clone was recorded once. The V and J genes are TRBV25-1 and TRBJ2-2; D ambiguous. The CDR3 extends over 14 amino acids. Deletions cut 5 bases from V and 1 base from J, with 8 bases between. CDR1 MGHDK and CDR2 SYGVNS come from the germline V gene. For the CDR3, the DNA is TGTGCCAGCAGTCTGTCCAGGAACACCGGGGAGCTGTTTTTT. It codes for CASSLSRNTGELFF.

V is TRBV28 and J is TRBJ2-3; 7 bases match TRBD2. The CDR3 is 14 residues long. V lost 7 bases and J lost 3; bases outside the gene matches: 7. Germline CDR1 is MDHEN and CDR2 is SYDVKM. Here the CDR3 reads CASIKAGWTDTQYF. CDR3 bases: TGTGCCAGCATCAAAGCGGGGTGGACAGATACGCAGTATTTT.

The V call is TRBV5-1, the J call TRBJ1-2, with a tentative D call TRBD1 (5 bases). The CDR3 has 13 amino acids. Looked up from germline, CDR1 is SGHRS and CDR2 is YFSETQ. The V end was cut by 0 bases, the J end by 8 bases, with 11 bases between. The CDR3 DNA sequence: TGCGCCAGCAGCTTGGGGGGCCCCAGCGGCTACACCTTC. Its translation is CASSLGGPSGYTF.

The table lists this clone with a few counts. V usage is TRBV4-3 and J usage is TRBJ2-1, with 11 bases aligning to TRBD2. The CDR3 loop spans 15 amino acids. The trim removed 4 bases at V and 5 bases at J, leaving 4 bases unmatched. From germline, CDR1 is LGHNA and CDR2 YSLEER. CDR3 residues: CASSPKTSGDNEQFF. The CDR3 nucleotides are TGCGCCAGCAGCCCAAAGACTAGCGGGGACAATGAGCAGTTCTTC.